The 18 T cell receptor beta chains reported below all come from one sample, sequenced in a study of OX40 agonist ivuxolimab in advanced cancers. The method behind the library was the immunoSEQ multiplex PCR assay. TCRdb took this table from immuneACCESS and kept in-frame rearrangements with V and J called. Such tables lack part of the clones; where checked against another copy, unresolved V genes explain under half of the gap, and the rest is unexplained. Here the sample has about 91,000 clones; approximately 90% occur a single time. The top ten clonotypes cover around 2% of the sample. This specimen was CD4+ or CD8+ T cells sorted from blood, taken in a trial of the OX40 agonist ivuxolimab. These receptors all come from an adult with an advanced solid tumor such as melanoma, head and neck, liver or kidney cancer.

This clone is a singleton in its sample. The CDR3, as DNA: TGTGCCAGCTCACAGGGACAGGGGGCTTTTTACACTGAAGCTTTCTTT. It encodes CASSQGQGAFYTEAFF. The V gene is TRBV18, the J gene TRBJ1-1, with 12 bases matching TRBD1. After removal of 4 bases from V and 3 bases from J, the junction contained 6 bases not matched to a gene. Germline V gene data show CDR1 as KGHSH and CDR2 as LQKENI. The CDR3 extends over 16 amino acids.

The chain employs TRBV2 and TRBJ1-4; 9 bases are a match to TRBD1. Germline CDR1 reads SNHLY; CDR2 reads FYNNEI. V gave up 7 bases and J gave up 8 bases; unmatched junction bases: 8. The CDR3 contains 14 residues. The CDR3 nucleotides read TGTGCCAGCAATTACGGGACAGGGAGGGAAAAACTGTTTTTT. It translates to CASNYGTGREKLFF.

This sequence joins TRBV5-1 and TRBJ2-5; tentatively, D is TRBD2 (6 bases). The V end was cut by 4 bases, the J end by 2 bases, with 24 bases between. This CDR3 contains 18 residues. From germline, CDR1 is SGHRS and CDR2 YFSETQ. The DNA for the CDR3 is TGCGCCAGCAGCCCAAGACTAGGGACCCCGGGCCAACAAGAGACCCAGTACTTC. Translating gives CASSPRLGTPGQQETQYF.

The rearrangement links TRBV18 to TRBJ1-1; unclear D gene. V lost 6 bases and J lost 1, with 12 bases in between. This CDR3 contains 14 residues. Germline V gene lookup returns CDR1 KGHSH and CDR2 LQKENI. CDR3 sequence (DNA): TGTGCCAGCTCCCGAAGCCAGGCGAACACTGAAGCTTTCTTT. It specifies CASSRSQANTEAFF.

This chain joins TRBV6-1 and TRBJ1-2; no definite D call. The CDR3 runs 11 residues. The V and J ends lost 1 base and 4 bases respectively, with 1 base between them. Looked up from germline, CDR1 is MNHNS and CDR2 is SASEGT. The CDR3 sequence: CASSEGYGYTF. CDR3 sequence (DNA): TGTGCCAGCAGTGAAGGCTATGGCTACACCTTC.

V and J are TRBV6-1 and TRBJ1-5; D may be TRBD1 (6 bases). This CDR3 contains 14 residues. Germline CDR1 is MNHNS and CDR2 is SASEGT. The V gene lost 3 bases and the J gene lost 7 bases, with 13 bases spanning the gap. The CDR3, as DNA: TGTGCCAGCAGTGACGGACAGTTTGGGCAGCCCCAGCATTTT. Translation gives CASSDGQFGQPQHF.

The chain links TRBV5-3 to TRBJ2-1; D is perhaps TRBD1 (6 bases). TRBV5-3 belongs to the ORF category, with a function that is uncertain. The V end lost 3 bases, the J end lost 1 base, and 17 bases lay between the germline ends. This CDR3 has 17 residues. Here the CDR3 DNA reads TGTGCCAGAAGCTGGGACAAACCGGGACCATCCTACAATGAGCAGTTCTTC. It translates to CARSWDKPGPSYNEQFF.

The chain combines TRBV7-2 with TRBJ2-7; D remains unclear. Germline lookup yields CDR1 SGHTA and CDR2 FQGNSA. V lost 2 bases and J 3 bases, leaving 5 bases between the germline ends. The length of the CDR3 is 12 residues. CDR3 coding DNA: TGTGCCAGCAGCTTATACGGCTACGAGCAGTACTTC. This translates into CASSLYGYEQYF.

The CDR3 here is CASSPGKEETQYF. The CDR3 DNA sequence: TGTGCCAGCTCACCAGGCAAAGAAGAGACCCAGTACTTC. The V call is TRBV18, the J call TRBJ2-5; D is unresolved. Germline V lookup: CDR1 KGHSH, CDR2 LQKENI. V lost 2 bases to trimming and J lost 3 bases, with 7 bases between them. The CDR3 is 13 amino acids. The entire variable domain, with the rest obtained from reference TRBV18 and TRBJ2-5, is as follows: NAGVMQNPRHLVRRRGQEARLRCSPMKGHSHVYWYRQLPEEGLKFMVYLQKENIIDESGMPKERFSAEFPKEGPSILRIQQVVRGDSAAYFCASSPGKEETQYFGPGTRLLVL.

J is TRBJ2-3 and V is TRBV11-2, with a tentative D call TRBD2 (6 bases). The CDR3 spans 16 residues. Germline V gives CDR1 SGHAT, CDR2 FQNNGV. V gave up 0 bases and J gave up 3 bases, with 13 bases separating them. The CDR3 protein is CASSLDLRGFTDTQYF. CDR3 coding DNA: TGTGCCAGCAGCTTAGATCTGCGGGGTTTTACAGATACGCAGTATTTT. The full variable domain, with the rest looked up from reference TRBV11-2 and TRBJ2-3, is EAGVAQSPRYKIIEKRQSVAFWCNPISGHATLYWYQQILGQGPKLLIQFQNNGVVDDSQLPKDRFSAERLKGVDSTLKIQPAKLEDSAVYLCASSLDLRGFTDTQYFGPGTRLTVL.

The rearrangement links TRBV19 to TRBJ1-4; D is perhaps TRBD1 (5 bases). Germline lookup yields CDR1 LNHDA and CDR2 SQIVND (reference sequence). The CDR3 spans 19 residues. The V gene lost 2 bases and the J gene lost 8 bases, with 27 bases spanning the gap. The CDR3 DNA reads as TGTGCCAGTAGTATAAGTCCTACGGCAGGGTTAGGCCTTCCGGAAAAACTGTTTTTT. Amino acid sequence: CASSISPTAGLGLPEKLFF.

The V call is TRBV27, the J call TRBJ1-1; 7 bases are a match to TRBD1. V lost 6 bases to trimming and J lost 0 bases; unmatched junction nucleotides: 7. CDR3 length: 15 amino acids. CDR1 and CDR2 (germline): MNHEY, SMNVEV (reference sequence). The CDR3 sequence: CASRPGGLMNTEAFF. CDR3 DNA sequence: TGTGCCAGCAGACCAGGGGGACTGATGAACACTGAAGCTTTCTTT.

Notes on this clone: Other DNA variants within this sample encode the same CDR3. The chain uses TRBV19 and TRBJ2-5; 7 positions agree with TRBD2. Germline lookup yields CDR1 LNHDA and CDR2 SQIVND (reference sequence). J gave up 3 bases and V 3 bases, and 1 base lay outside the gene matches. The CDR3 is 13 residues long. The CDR3 here is CASSISGEETQYF. The CDR3 coding sequence is TGTGCCAGTAGTATCAGCGGGGAAGAGACCCAGTACTTC.

This sequence joins TRBV19 and TRBJ2-7; D may be TRBD1 (5 bases). The length of the CDR3 is 12 residues. Germline V CDR1 and CDR2: LNHDA, SQIVND (reference sequence). Deletions cut 3 bases from V and 6 bases from J, with 9 bases between. The CDR3, as DNA: TGTGCCAGTAGTATGGAAAGGGGCGAGCAGTACTTC. This encodes CASSMERGEQYF.

A few counts support this clone. The chain carries TRBV6-5 and TRBJ1-2, with D tentatively TRBD1 (6 bases). This CDR3 comprises 13 residues. The germline CDR1 and CDR2 sequences are MNHEY and SVGAGI. V was cut by 5 bases and J by 3 bases, with 10 bases left in between. The CDR3 region is CASSATGHYGYTF. The CDR3 DNA reads as TGTGCCAGCAGTGCGACAGGACACTATGGCTACACCTTC.

The V gene is TRBV10-1, the J gene TRBJ2-3; D gene ambiguous. CDR3 size: 14 residues. V was shortened by 0 bases and J by 6 bases, with 10 bases between the two germline ends. Germline V gives CDR1 WNHNN, CDR2 SYGVQD (reference sequence). CDR3 sequence: CASSESFSPDTQYF. DNA of the CDR3: TGCGCCAGCAGTGAGTCATTTAGTCCTGATACGCAGTATTTT.

The chain combines TRBV29-1 with TRBJ2-3; D unresolved. This CDR3 has 12 residues. The V and J ends lost 8 bases and 0 bases respectively, with 9 bases between them. CDR1 SQVTM and CDR2 ANQGSEA come from the germline V gene. CDR3 region: CSTYTSTDTQYF. As DNA, the CDR3 is TGCAGCACTTATACTAGCACAGATACGCAGTATTTT.

This clone has only one observation. The CDR3 loop reads CASSPQGENTIYF. The CDR3 DNA is TGTGCCAGCAGCCCCCAGGGAGAAAACACCATATATTTT. The rearrangement links TRBV6-5 to TRBJ1-3; TRBD1 might be the D (5 bases). The CDR3 runs to 13 residues. The germline CDR1 and CDR2 sequences are MNHEY and SVGAGI. Trimming removed 6 bases at V and 6 bases at J, with 12 bases between.